This T cell receptor (beta chain) was recorded in a study of beta chain features in type 1 diabetes. Findings and caveats of the study: Equally in patients and controls, PCR might preferentially amplify shorter templates.

The CDR3 covers 14 residues. Germline CDR1 GTSNPN, CDR2 SVGIG (reference sequence). Deletions cut 1 base from V and 9 bases from J, with 18 bases between. With regard to this clone: Its antigen is unidentified.

Reverse transcribing all isolated RNA meant expressed TCRB transcripts were sequenced. TCRdb keeps only in-frame clones here, not all; method: immunoSEQ multiplex PCR. The top ten clones hold approximately 4% of a sample with under 300,000 clones, about 26% of them seen once. This receptor was taken from a man aged 25-40 years in good health. The chain couples TRBV30 to TRBJ2-5; D gene ambiguous. Material: central memory CD4+ T cells from blood. The CDR3 DNA is TGTGCCTGGAGTGCGTACCCCACGACCTCGGCCCAGTACTTC. The encoded protein is CAWSAYPTTSAQYF.